Following are 30 T cell receptor beta chains from one sample sequenced in a study of blood T cell repertoires in COVID-19. The assay was immunoSEQ multiplex PCR, and TCRdb's table has in-frame clones only and misses some. Of about 83,000 clones in the sample, 90% were seen once. Sequencing was performed on peripheral blood. Receptors originate from a woman over 75 with active or convalescent COVID-19.

The rearrangement links TRBV19 to TRBJ2-1, with D maybe TRBD2 (6 bases). Trimming took off 3 bases at V and 3 bases at J, with 15 bases between the two ends. Germline CDR1 and CDR2: LNHDA and SQIVND (reference sequence). The CDR3 contains 16 residues. The CDR3 DNA reads as TGTGCCAGTAGTATCTCTTCCGGGGGAATCTACAATGAGCAGTTCTTC. This codes for CASSISSGGIYNEQFF.

In DNA form, the CDR3 reads TGCAGTGCTAGTATGGCGGGGAGCCTCCAAGAGACCCAGTACTTC. It specifies CSASMAGSLQETQYF. The V call is TRBV20-1, the J call TRBJ2-5; a weak D match, TRBD2 (6 bases). Germline CDR1 is DFQATT and CDR2 is SNEGSKA (reference sequence). V was trimmed by 3 bases and J by 1 base, leaving 15 bases between them. The CDR3 contains 15 residues.

CDR3 sequence reads: CASSSSTGAFF. CDR3 DNA: TGTGCCAGCAGCAGTTCCACAGGGGCTTTCTTT. The chain carries TRBV4-2 and TRBJ1-1, with D possibly TRBD1 on 6 matching bases. The CDR3 is made up of 11 amino acids. V lost 5 bases to trimming and J lost 11 bases, with 12 bases between them. CDR1 LGHNA and CDR2 YNFKEQ come from the germline V gene.

The chain recombines TRBV7-9 with TRBJ2-3, with TRBD1 identical over 7 bases. The CDR3 runs to 15 residues. The germline gives CDR1 SEHNR, CDR2 FQNEAQ (reference sequence). Unmatched junction bases numbered 9, after V lost 7 bases and J lost 2 bases. CDR3 nucleotide sequence: TGTGCCAGCACACTTTCCGGGACAGACACAGATACGCAGTATTTT. Protein product: CASTLSGTDTDTQYF.

V is TRBV24-1 and J is TRBJ2-7, with a tentative D call TRBD2 (6 bases). V gave up 2 bases and J gave up 6 bases, with 10 bases separating them. CDR3 size: 13 residues. Germline V gives CDR1 KGHDR, CDR2 SFDVKD. CDR3 in DNA: TGTGCCACCAGTGATTCTCGGGGAGGCGAGCAGTACTTC. This codes for CATSDSRGGEQYF.

The V gene is TRBV27, the J gene TRBJ2-1; perhaps TRBD1 as D (6 bases). The CDR3 totals 17 residues. V lost 5 bases, J lost 0 bases, and 17 bases lay in between. Germline CDR1 MNHEY, CDR2 SMNVEV (reference sequence). The chain's CDR3 is CASSPRTVSSSYNEQFF. Written as DNA, the CDR3 is TGTGCCAGCAGTCCCAGGACAGTGTCGAGCTCCTACAATGAGCAGTTCTTC.

The gene calls are TRBV7-2 and TRBJ1-2; 11 bases match TRBD1. After removal of 1 base from V and 8 bases from J, the junction contained 3 bases not matched to a gene. The V gene's germline CDR1 is SGHTA and CDR2 FQGNSA. This CDR3 comprises 14 residues. CDR3 in DNA: TGTGCCAGCAGCTTAGGGACAGGGGGCGTAGGCTACACCTTC. Amino acid sequence: CASSLGTGGVGYTF.

This clone was detected once. The CDR3 DNA reads as TGTGCCAGTAGTATACTCGGGGGGAGAAACAATGAGCAGTTCTTC. This sequence encodes CASSILGGRNNEQFF. The rearrangement uses TRBV19 and TRBJ2-1; 7 nucleotides align to TRBD2. Germline V gene data show CDR1 as LNHDA and CDR2 as SQIVND (reference sequence). The trim removed 2 bases at V and 5 bases at J, leaving 6 bases unmatched. The CDR3 is 15 amino acids.

The chain links TRBV4-2 to TRBJ2-1, with TRBD2 identical over 8 bases. This CDR3 spans 15 amino acids. V lost 7 bases and J lost 9; bases outside the gene matches: 14. Germline CDR1 reads LGHNA; CDR2 reads YNFKEQ. As DNA, the CDR3 is TGTGCCAGCACCTCCGAGCGGGGGTCGCTCGGTGAGCAGTTCTTC. Its protein product is CASTSERGSLGEQFF.

V and J are TRBV7-6 and TRBJ2-3, with TRBD2 identical over 15 bases. CDR3 length equals 16 residues. Germline CDR1 SGHVS, CDR2 FNYEAQ. The J segment lost 6 bases and the V segment lost 5 bases, leaving 6 bases of the junction unmatched. Here the CDR3 reads CASSEGLAGGPDTQYF. The CDR3 nucleotides are TGTGCCAGCAGCGAAGGACTAGCGGGGGGGCCGGATACGCAGTATTTT.

The rearrangement links TRBV29-1 to TRBJ1-2; no clear D. There are 14 residues in the CDR3. V was pared by 1 base and J by 3 bases, with 12 bases between. Germline values: CDR1 SQVTM, CDR2 ANQGSEA. Here the CDR3 reads CSVEATVNYYGYTF. In DNA form, the CDR3 reads TGCAGCGTTGAAGCCACAGTTAACTACTATGGCTACACCTTC.

This clone was recorded once. The rearrangement joins TRBV6-5 to TRBJ1-2, with a tentative D call TRBD1 (5 bases). V was shortened by 4 bases and J by 0 bases, with 15 bases between the two germline ends. The CDR3 is 16 residues long. CDR1 and CDR2 (germline): MNHEY, SVGAGI. CDR3 bases: TGTGCCAGCAGTTTCCACGCAGGGAACCCTAACTATGGCTACACCTTC. Protein: CASSFHAGNPNYGYTF.

The J gene is TRBJ1-2, the V gene TRBV7-2; possible D gene TRBD1, 6 bases. This CDR3 spans 14 amino acids. Trimming cost V 3 bases and J 7 bases, with 15 bases left between them. Germline V gene lookup returns CDR1 SGHTA and CDR2 FQGNSA. CDR3 amino acids: CASSFSTGFAGYTF. CDR3 sequence (DNA): TGTGCCAGCAGCTTTTCAACAGGGTTTGCTGGCTACACCTTC.

The V call is TRBV5-6, the J call TRBJ2-1; D gene unclear. V lost 1 base to trimming and J lost 8 bases, with 7 bases between them. The CDR3 is made up of 12 amino acids. CDR1 and CDR2 (germline): SGHDT, YYEEEE. The CDR3 sequence is CASSLRVDEQFF. The CDR3 coding sequence is TGTGCCAGCAGCTTGCGTGTCGATGAGCAGTTCTTC. Full variable domain (outside the CDR3, taken from reference TRBV5-6 and TRBJ2-1): DAGVTQSPTHLIKTRGQQVTLRCSPKSGHDTVSWYQQALGQGPQFIFQYYEEEERQRGNFPDRFSGHQFPNYSSELNVNALLLGDSALYLCASSLRVDEQFFGPGTRLTVL.

The chain combines TRBV21-1 with TRBJ1-5; the table's D call, TRBD1, has no DNA check behind it. TRBV21-1 is annotated as a pseudogene. The CDR3 runs 19 residues. The CDR3 is CASSIGALSRQGTNQPQHF. The CDR3 nucleotides read TGTGCCAGCAGCATTGGGGCGCTTTCAAGGCAGGGCACCAATCAGCCCCAGCATTTT.

The chain links TRBV5-1 to TRBJ2-2; a possible D gene is TRBD1 (6 bases). This CDR3 is built from 17 residues. V lost 4 bases and J 0 bases, leaving 16 bases between the germline ends. The germline CDR1 and CDR2 sequences are SGHRS and YFSETQ. In DNA form, the CDR3 reads TGCGCCAGCAGCCCACCCGTGACAGGAGCGAACACCGGGGAGCTGTTTTTT. This sequence encodes CASSPPVTGANTGELFF.

This chain joins TRBV5-4 and TRBJ2-2; 13 positions match TRBD2. The J segment lost 6 bases and the V segment lost 4 bases, leaving 3 bases of the junction unmatched. From germline, CDR1 is SGHNT and CDR2 YYREEE (reference sequence). The CDR3 runs 15 residues. The CDR3 loop is CASSVTSGGAGELFF. The DNA for the CDR3 is TGTGCCAGCAGCGTAACTAGCGGGGGGGCCGGGGAGCTGTTTTTT. The entire variable domain, with the rest obtained from reference TRBV5-4 and TRBJ2-2, is as follows: ETGVTQSPTHLIKTRGQQVTLRCSSQSGHNTVSWYQQALGQGPQFIFQYYREEENGRGNFPPRFSGLQFPNYSSELNVNALELDDSALYLCASSVTSGGAGELFFGEGSRLTVL.

The chain carries TRBV15 and TRBJ1-1; no firm D call. The CDR3 has 14 residues. Germline CDR1 LNHNV, CDR2 YYDKDF (reference sequence). The V end lost 0 bases, the J end lost 6 bases, and 11 bases lay between the germline ends. DNA of the CDR3: TGTGCCACCAGCAGAGAGGCCAGTATCGCTGAAGCTTTCTTT. Translation gives CATSREASIAEAFF.

This clone appeared a single time. The chain employs TRBV18 and TRBJ2-7; 10 nucleotides agree with TRBD1. CDR3 length: 15 residues. V shed 0 bases, J shed 3 bases, and the junction held 2 bases outside the gene matches. Germline V CDR1 and CDR2: KGHSH, LQKENI. CDR3 loop: CASSPPGQGNYEQYF. Written as DNA, the CDR3 is TGTGCCAGCTCACCACCGGGACAGGGGAACTACGAGCAGTACTTC.

The gene calls are TRBV6-2 or TRBV6-3 and TRBJ1-1; 8 nucleotides line up with TRBD1. The V gene end was trimmed by 6 bases and the J gene end by 1 base; junction bases not matched to a gene: 13. This CDR3 spans 17 amino acids. The V gene's germline CDR1 is MNHEY and CDR2 SVGEGT. CDR3 in DNA: TGTGCCAGCAGCCCGCGGGGACAGGCCGCCGCGAACACTGAAGCTTTCTTT. It yields the protein CASSPRGQAAANTEAFF.

The rearrangement links TRBV2 to TRBJ2-6, with D maybe TRBD1 (8 bases). This CDR3 has 17 amino acids. Between the trimmed V and J ends, which lost 7 bases and 0 bases, there was a span of 16 bases. CDR1 and CDR2 (germline): SNHLY, FYNNEI. In nucleotides, the CDR3 is TGTGCCAGCACCTACAGGGGGGGGGACTCTGGGGCCAACGTCCTGACTTTC. Its protein product is CASTYRGGDSGANVLTF.

The chain couples TRBV5-6 to TRBJ1-2; 10 bases align to TRBD1. The germline CDR1 and CDR2 sequences are SGHDT and YYEEEE. After removal of 3 bases from V and 5 bases from J, the junction contained 10 bases not matched to a gene. The CDR3 is 16 amino acids. For the CDR3, the DNA is TGTGCCAGCAGCTCCGCTCCGGGACAGGGGTCTTATGGCTACACCTTC. The encoded protein is CASSSAPGQGSYGYTF.

V is TRBV2 and J is TRBJ2-7; a possible D gene is TRBD2 (6 bases). Trimming removed 5 bases from V and 2 bases from J, with 16 bases in between. CDR1 is SNHLY, CDR2 FYNNEI, per germline. CDR3 length: 15 residues. This CDR3 is CASSRDSTRAYEQYF. The DNA for the CDR3 is TGTGCCAGCAGTCGGGACTCCACTAGGGCCTACGAGCAGTACTTC.

This clone was counted a few times. The rearrangement uses TRBV9 and TRBJ2-7; D uncertain. CDR3 length: 15 residues. With 3 bases removed from V and 2 bases from J, the gap between germline ends came to 15 bases. CDR1 and CDR2 (germline): SGDLS, YYNGEE. CDR3 loop: CASSGQPSGPYEQYF. The CDR3 bases are TGTGCCAGCAGCGGCCAACCGTCAGGCCCCTACGAGCAGTACTTC.

The chain links TRBV3-1 (or the pseudogene TRBV3-2) to TRBJ2-1; D may be TRBD2 (6 bases). Trimming removed 8 bases from V and 12 bases from J, with 26 bases in between. CDR3 size: 15 residues. Germline CDR1 and CDR2: LGHDT and YNNKEL (reference sequence). CDR3 sequence (DNA): TGTGCCAGCGGACCTAGCGCCGCGGGGCCTCGGGGGCAGTTCTTC. It encodes CASGPSAAGPRGQFF.

The rearrangement joins TRBV13 to TRBJ1-6; TRBD1 matches at 9 bases. Germline assignment: CDR1 PRHDT and CDR2 FYEKMQ (reference sequence). This CDR3 has 17 residues. V lost 6 bases, J lost 6 bases, and 12 bases stayed unmatched. This CDR3 reads CASSFALHRGLNSPLHF. CDR3 in DNA: TGTGCCAGCAGTTTTGCCCTCCACAGGGGGCTTAATTCACCCCTCCACTTT.

The chain has TRBV28 and TRBJ2-5, with D possibly matching TRBD2 (6 bases). Looked up from germline, CDR1 is MDHEN and CDR2 is SYDVKM. The ends were cut back, 1 base at V and 2 bases at J, with 8 bases in the middle. The CDR3 covers 14 residues. CDR3 coding DNA: TGTGCCAGCAGTTTATCCCGGGGGCAAGAGACCCAGTACTTC. Its protein is CASSLSRGQETQYF.

The chain couples TRBV6-1 to TRBJ1-1, with D possibly matching TRBD1 (5 bases). The CDR3 is 17 amino acids. Trimming stripped 2 bases from V and 0 bases from J, with 16 bases between. CDR1 and CDR2 from the germline V gene are MNHNS and SASEGT. The CDR3 is CASSEKAAGRMNTEAFF. The CDR3 bases are TGTGCCAGCAGTGAAAAGGCGGCAGGGCGGATGAACACTGAAGCTTTCTTT.

J is TRBJ2-3 and V is TRBV2, with D perhaps TRBD2 (5 bases). CDR1 SNHLY and CDR2 FYNNEI come from the germline V gene. This CDR3 region has 14 residues. V dropped 7 bases and J dropped 3 bases, with 14 bases sitting between them. CDR3 nucleotide sequence: TGTGCCAGCAAGGGAGCTATCCTGACAGATACGCAGTATTTT. Amino acids: CASKGAILTDTQYF.

V usage is TRBV28 and J usage is TRBJ1-6; 9 bases fit TRBD1. The trim removed 1 base at V and 6 bases at J, leaving 1 base unmatched. Germline loops: CDR1 MDHEN, CDR2 SYDVKM. This CDR3 is 15 amino acids long. CDR3 sequence: CASSLLDRGNSPLHF. In DNA, the CDR3 is TGTGCCAGCAGTTTATTGGACAGGGGTAATTCACCCCTCCACTTT.